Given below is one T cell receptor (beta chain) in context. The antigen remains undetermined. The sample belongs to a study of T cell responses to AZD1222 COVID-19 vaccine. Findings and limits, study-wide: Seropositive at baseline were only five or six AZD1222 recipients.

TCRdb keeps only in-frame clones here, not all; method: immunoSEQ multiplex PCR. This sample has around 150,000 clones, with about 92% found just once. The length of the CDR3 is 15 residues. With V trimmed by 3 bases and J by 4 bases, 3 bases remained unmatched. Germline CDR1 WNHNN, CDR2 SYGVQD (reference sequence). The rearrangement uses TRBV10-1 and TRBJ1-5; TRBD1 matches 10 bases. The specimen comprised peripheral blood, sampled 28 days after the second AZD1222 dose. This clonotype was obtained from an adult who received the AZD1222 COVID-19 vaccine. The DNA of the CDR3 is TGCGCCAGCAGTGAAGAGGGACAGGGGAATCAGCCCCAGCATTTT. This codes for CASSEEGQGNQPQHF.